This T cell receptor beta chain was identified in a study of T cell repertoires in cytomegalovirus infection. Study details: Public signatures in TCR beta pointed to CMV infection and matching HLA type.

The CDR3 is 18 amino acids. The trim removed 4 bases at V and 10 bases at J, leaving 22 bases unmatched. Germline V gene lookup returns CDR1 DFQATT and CDR2 SNEGSKA (reference sequence). The sample holds a few counts of this clonotype. Antigen: not known. TCRdb fed the reads into MiXCR, producing one record per CDR3 protein. The sample shows around 260,000 distinct CDR3 sequences, approximately 9.1% of them seen only once. Overall study results and limits: CMV-specific TCR beta clonotypes restricted by HLA-C dominated the ex vivo response.

The sequencing sample was made of PBMCs. The sequence came from a human donor in good health (CMV status not recorded). Some clones in this sample may be carry-over from other donors' samples. This rearrangement joins TRBV20-1 to TRBJ2-7, with 13 bases that match TRBD2. CDR3 amino acids: CSATSHQTSGGLPRIQYF. CDR3 coding DNA: TGCAGTGCTACCTCACACCAGACTAGCGGGGGGCTTCCGAGGATACAGTACTTC.